This T cell receptor beta chain was profiled in a study of metastatic and nonmetastatic thyroid tumors. The wider study: Repertoire data that came from the blood and tumor or nodule tissue of malignant and benign thyroid patients were compared.

The V segment lost 1 base and the J segment 0 bases; nucleotides outside the gene matches: 0. Germline assignment: CDR1 SGHAT and CDR2 FQNNGV. This CDR3 comprises 15 residues. A few counts support this clone. Its antigen remains unknown. Whole-study results and caveats: Benign nodules reportedly had significantly lower TCR beta diversity than malignant thyroid tumors in blood and tumor.

Among the patients, none had received any treatment before thyroid surgery. TCRdb re-called clones via MiXCR from the PCR reads. The table lists about 15,000 clones, roughly 29% of them singletons. The TCR comes from a male donor with papillary thyroid cancer or a benign thyroid nodule (not recorded which). Some clones in this sample may be carry-over from other donors' samples. The material sequenced was tumor tissue. The chain is built from TRBV11-2 and TRBJ2-1, with TRBD1 matching 7 bases. The CDR3: CASSLGDSSYNEQFF. CDR3 nucleotides: TGTGCCAGCAGCTTAGGGGACAGCTCCTACAATGAGCAGTTCTTC.